This TCR beta chain was identified in a study of T cells in narcolepsy. Study overall: Healthy controls were enrolled alongside patients with narcolepsy type 1 or type 2. Study conclusions and caveats: Autoreactive clone sequences were missing from some blood memory CD4+ repertoires. HCRT-specific and TRIB2-specific autoreactive clonotypes appeared among same-patient CSF and blood CD4+ clonotypes. Healthy controls reportedly lacked the autoreactive clonotypes serially found in patients' blood.

Libraries were prepared by immunoSEQ multiplex PCR; TCRdb keeps only in-frame clonotypes and omits some of them. The sample lists about 32,000 clones, around 77% occurring once. This CDR3 has 15 residues. Trimming took off 6 bases at V and 3 bases at J, with 17 bases between the two ends. The germline gives CDR1 LNHDA, CDR2 SQIVND (reference sequence). Comment on this clone: Its antigen is not identified.

V usage is TRBV19 and J usage is TRBJ1-2; possible D gene TRBD1, 6 bases. The specimen was memory (CD45RA-) CD4+ T cells from blood. This clonotype originated in a human donor in good health. CDR3: CASSALRGRYYGYTF. CDR3 bases: TGTGCCAGTAGCGCCCTACGGGGGCGGTACTATGGCTACACCTTC.